The 26 T cell receptor beta chains below all came from one sample that was sequenced in a study of T cell repertoires in cytomegalovirus infection. TCRdb reprocessed the reads with MiXCR, giving one entry per CDR3 protein. The data hold 350,000 to 500,000 distinct CDR3 sequences, with roughly a third observed a single time. The sequencing sample was made of PBMCs. These receptor sequences come from a human donor in good health (CMV status not recorded). Some clones in this sample may be carry-over from other donors' samples.

This clonotype turned up a few times. CDR3 amino acids: CASSVGQGAGQPQHF. In nucleotides, the CDR3 is TGTGCCAGCAGCGTGGGGCAGGGGGCTGGACAGCCCCAGCATTTT. The J gene is TRBJ1-5, the V gene TRBV9; the match to TRBD1 covers 8 bases. Unmatched junction bases numbered 8, after V lost 2 bases and J lost 7 bases. CDR3 length equals 15 residues. Germline V CDR1 and CDR2: SGDLS, YYNGEE.

V gene TRBV27 combines with J gene TRBJ2-5; a possible D gene is TRBD1 (6 bases). The germline gives CDR1 MNHEY, CDR2 SMNVEV (reference sequence). CDR3 size: 16 residues. V was clipped by 5 bases and J by 4 bases, with 20 bases between them. CDR3 protein: CASSLYPGAPGETQYF. The CDR3 DNA follows: TGTGCCAGCAGTCTCTACCCAGGGGCTCCGGGAGAGACCCAGTACTTC.

With regard to this clonotype: One junction end disagrees with the germline gene, perhaps due to a read error. The genes are TRBV6-1 and TRBJ1-4; D gene unclear. Germline assignment: CDR1 MNHNS and CDR2 SASEGT. The CDR3 runs 13 residues. The CDR3 DNA sequence: TGTGCCAGCCTCGGCACAACTAATGAAAAACTGTTGTTT. The encoded protein is CASLGTTNEKLLF.

The table lists this clonotype with a few counts. The chain links TRBV6-6 to TRBJ2-4; the D gene could be TRBD1 or TRBD2 (5 bases each). This CDR3 is built from 13 residues. Germline V gives CDR1 MNHNY, CDR2 SVGAGI (reference sequence). Trimming stripped 4 bases from V and 9 bases from J, with 13 bases between. The CDR3 spells CASSSKRDGIQYF. Written as DNA, the CDR3 is TGTGCCAGCAGTTCTAAGAGGGACGGCATTCAGTACTTC.

The V and J genes are TRBV7-2 and TRBJ2-7; D perhaps matches TRBD1 (6 bases). The CDR3 covers 12 residues. Germline assignment: CDR1 SGHTA and CDR2 FQGNSA. Trimming shortened V by 5 bases and J by 6 bases, and 11 bases separated the two germline ends. CDR3 DNA: TGTGCCAGCAGCCAACAGGGCCCCGAGCAGTACTTC. Translation gives CASSQQGPEQYF.

This clonotype was picked up many times. An end of the junction does not agree with germline; a read error may underlie this. The chain has TRBV7-7 and TRBJ2-1, with a possible D match to TRBD1 (6 bases). CDR1 and CDR2 (germline): SSHAT, FNYEAQ (reference sequence). The CDR3 is 15 residues long. CDR3 sequence (DNA): TGTGCTAGCAGCTTAGTTGGGACGAAGGGGGATGAGCAGTTCTTC. Translating it yields CASSLVGTKGDEQFF.

The chain uses TRBV7-2 and TRBJ1-3, with a weak D call TRBD1 (6 bases). The CDR3 is 15 residues long. V shed 9 bases and J shed 4 bases, with 19 bases lying between them. CDR1 SGHTA and CDR2 FQGNSA come from the germline V gene. The CDR3, as DNA: TGTGCCAGAAGCGCTCCGGGGGCGGAGGGAAACACCATATATTTT. The encoded protein is CARSAPGAEGNTIYF. The whole variable domain, filled in from reference TRBV7-2 and TRBJ1-3, reads GAGVSQSPSNKVTEKGKDVELRCDPISGHTALYWYRQSLGQGLEFLIYFQGNSAPDKSGLPSDRFSAERTGGSVSTLTIQRTQQEDSAVYLCARSAPGAEGNTIYFGEGSWLTVV.

The gene calls are TRBV4-1 and TRBJ2-5; a possible D gene is TRBD1 (6 bases). The CDR3 covers 14 residues. V lost 5 bases, J lost 1 base, and 11 bases lay in between. Germline V gene lookup returns CDR1 MGHRA and CDR2 YSYEKL. The DNA for the CDR3 is TGCGCCAGCAGCGAAACAGGGCCCCAAGAGACCCAGTACTTC. Translating it yields CASSETGPQETQYF.

This clonotype has only a few counts. The chain uses TRBV20-1 and TRBJ1-5; 9 bases map to TRBD1. In germline, CDR1 is DFQATT, CDR2 SNEGSKA (reference sequence). The CDR3 totals 14 residues. Losses at the gene ends were 5 bases for V and 6 bases for J; bases not matched to a gene: 8. The CDR3 protein is CSARTGGVSQPQHF. As DNA, the CDR3 is TGCAGTGCTCGAACAGGGGGCGTTTCTCAGCCCCAGCATTTT.

This chain connects TRBV5-6 to TRBJ1-6, with a tentative D call TRBD1 (5 bases). CDR1 is SGHDT, CDR2 YYEEEE, per germline. This CDR3 has 15 amino acids. The ends were cut back, 4 bases at V and 6 bases at J, with 14 bases in the middle. CDR3 sequence: CASSPGGAGNSPLHF. CDR3 DNA sequence: TGTGCCAGCAGCCCCGGGGGAGCGGGTAATTCACCCCTCCACTTT. Full variable domain (rest looked up from reference TRBV5-6 and TRBJ1-6): DAGVTQSPTHLIKTRGQQVTLRCSPKSGHDTVSWYQQALGQGPQFIFQYYEEEERQRGNFPDRFSGHQFPNYSSELNVNALLLGDSALYLCASSPGGAGNSPLHFGNGTRLTVT.

This clonotype was recorded many times. The rearrangement uses TRBV7-8 and TRBJ1-5; D not certain. This CDR3 comprises 12 residues. Trimming left V 1 base short and J 6 bases short, with 4 bases between. Germline CDR1 reads SGHVS; CDR2 reads FQNEAQ. CDR3 DNA: TGTGCCAGCAGCTTAGAGGGTCAGCCCCAGCATTTT. This translates into CASSLEGQPQHF.

A word on this clonotype: This is likely a read error, given that the CDR3 carries no conserved phenylalanine or tryptophan at its end. No DNA is shown, since the ends of the CDR3 on it are uncertain; the CDR3 is the one TCRdb lists. This rearrangement joins TRBV25-1 to TRBJ2-3; the table assigns TRBD2, which was not confirmed against the DNA. The CDR3 contains 15 residues when both ends are counted. The V gene's germline CDR1 is MGHDK and CDR2 SYGVNS. The CDR3 protein is CASTPRAGGYDTPYL.

This clonotype came up a few times. J is TRBJ1-2 and V is TRBV3-1; a weak D match, TRBD1 (6 bases). The V end was cut by 0 bases, the J end by 3 bases, with 14 bases between. The CDR3 contains 16 residues. Germline V gene sequence: CDR1 LGHDT, CDR2 YNNKEL (reference sequence). CDR3 sequence: CASSQDLAGEDYGYTF. For the CDR3, the DNA is TGTGCCAGCAGCCAAGATCTGGCAGGGGAAGACTATGGCTACACCTTC.

Of note for this clonotype: A read error is likely, as this CDR3 ends without the conserved phenylalanine or tryptophan. The chain uses TRBV7-2 and TRBJ2-1; TRBD1 aligns across 7 bases. Looked up from germline, CDR1 is SGHTA and CDR2 is FQGNSA. The junction had 6 bases not matched to a gene; V was cut back by 5 bases and J by 2 bases. CDR3 length: 15 residues. In DNA form, the CDR3 reads TGTGCCAGCAGCATGGACAGGTCAGCCTACAATGAGCAGTTCTTA. This encodes CASSMDRSAYNEQFL.

The genes are TRBV18 and TRBJ1-5, with TRBD1 matching over 9 bases. This CDR3 has 15 residues. The trim removed 2 bases at V and 4 bases at J, leaving 3 bases unmatched. Germline V gives CDR1 KGHSH, CDR2 LQKENI. The chain's CDR3 is CASSPDRGKNQPQHF. In DNA form, the CDR3 reads TGTGCCAGCTCACCAGACAGGGGGAAGAATCAGCCCCAGCATTTT.

V gene TRBV29-1 combines with J gene TRBJ2-1, with 9 nucleotides matching TRBD2. The CDR3 runs to 15 residues. The germline gives CDR1 SQVTM, CDR2 ANQGSEA. Trimming at V came to 2 bases and at J to 5 bases, leaving 7 bases not matched to a gene. CDR3 amino acids: CSVENPSGNNNEQFF. CDR3 sequence (DNA): TGCAGCGTTGAAAATCCTAGCGGGAATAACAATGAGCAGTTCTTC.

This clonotype was counted a few times. The chain carries TRBV7-8 and TRBJ1-2; weak D call: TRBD1 (6 bases). Germline-derived CDR1 and CDR2 are SGHVS and FQNEAQ. Trimming shortened V by 5 bases and J by 5 bases, and 15 bases separated the two germline ends. The CDR3 has 14 amino acids. This CDR3 is CASSTGQPLYGYTF. As DNA, the CDR3 is TGTGCCAGCAGCACAGGACAGCCGCTGTATGGCTACACCTTC.

The chain joins TRBV12-3 or TRBV12-4 to TRBJ1-2; possible D gene TRBD1, 5 bases. Trimming removed 3 bases at V and 8 bases at J, with 16 bases between. The CDR3 extends over 14 amino acids. Here the CDR3 reads CASSFPVTDGGYTF. Written as DNA, the CDR3 is TGTGCCAGCAGTTTCCCCGTGACAGACGGAGGCTACACCTTC.

This clonotype was detected a few times. The V gene is TRBV19, the J gene TRBJ1-6; tentative D call: TRBD1 (5 bases). The ends were cut back, 9 bases at V and 7 bases at J, with 13 bases in the middle. Germline-derived CDR1 and CDR2 are LNHDA and SQIVND (reference sequence). The CDR3 contains 13 residues. Written as DNA, the CDR3 is TGTGCCAGCACGATCGGGGGAAATTCACCCCTCCACTTT. It is translated as CASTIGGNSPLHF.

This chain connects TRBV5-6 to TRBJ2-1; D is tentatively TRBD1 or TRBD2 (5 bases each). Trimming pared 4 bases from V and 10 bases from J, leaving 21 bases between. The V gene's germline CDR1 is SGHDT and CDR2 YYEEEE. The CDR3 loop spans 15 amino acids. Here the CDR3 DNA reads TGTGCCAGCAGCCATAGAGGACTCCGGGACCTAGAGCAGTTCTTC. Its translation: CASSHRGLRDLEQFF.

This clonotype was observed once. This chain joins TRBV12-3 or TRBV12-4 and TRBJ1-1, with 8 nucleotides matching TRBD1. V dropped 5 bases and J dropped 11; count of bases not matched to a gene: 10. CDR3 size: 13 residues. This chain's CDR3 is CASSQAGGFRAFF. Written as DNA, the CDR3 is TGTGCCAGCAGTCAAGCAGGGGGCTTCAGGGCTTTCTTT.

The V gene is TRBV12-3 or TRBV12-4, the J gene TRBJ2-1, with D unclear. The CDR3 is 14 amino acids. V lost 2 bases, J lost 8 bases, and 13 bases lay in between. CDR3: CASSLIRMSDEQFF. The CDR3 DNA reads TGTGCCAGCAGTTTAATAAGGATGTCGGATGAGCAGTTCTTC.

This clonotype was seen a few times. This chain joins TRBV6-5 and TRBJ2-5; D gene uncertain. V was pared by 0 bases and J by 3 bases, with 14 bases between. The CDR3 spans 16 residues. In germline, CDR1 is MNHEY, CDR2 SVGAGI. The CDR3 DNA is TGTGCCAGCAGTTACTCGGGCCGAGCCTTAAAAGAGACCCAGTACTTC. As protein: CASSYSGRALKETQYF.

The chain is built from TRBV6-5 and TRBJ2-5, with 11 nucleotides matching TRBD2. The V gene end was trimmed by 1 base and the J gene end by 1 base; junction bases not matched to a gene: 5. The CDR3 extends over 17 amino acids. Germline CDR1 is MNHEY and CDR2 is SVGAGI. The CDR3 nucleotides read TGTGCCAGCAGTTACTGGTCTAGCGGGGGGCGCCAAGAGACCCAGTACTTC. This gives the protein CASSYWSSGGRQETQYF.

The chain couples TRBV29-1 to TRBJ2-5; possibly TRBD2 for D (6 bases). The CDR3 extends over 12 amino acids. The germline gives CDR1 SQVTM, CDR2 ANQGSEA. Trimming shortened V by 3 bases and J by 3 bases, and 8 bases separated the two germline ends. The CDR3: CSVDPGEETQYF. Here the CDR3 DNA reads TGCAGCGTTGATCCGGGAGAAGAGACCCAGTACTTC.

Worth noting for this clonotype: A read error may explain this, as a much larger clone is one base away. The conserved phenylalanine or tryptophan is not found at the CDR3 terminus, so this likely reflects a read error. The chain carries TRBV19 and TRBJ2-6; TRBD1 aligns across 7 bases. V trimming: 0 bases; J trimming: 1 base; junction bases outside the gene matches: 12. This CDR3 comprises 20 residues. Germline CDR1 and CDR2: LNHDA and SQIVND (reference sequence). CDR3 region: CASSIDVAGTAKSGANVLTL. CDR3 nucleotide sequence: TGTGCCAGTAGTATAGATGTTGCCGGGACAGCAAAGTCTGGGGCCAACGTCCTGACTCTC.